This is a list of T cell receptor beta chains from one sample in a study of blood T cell repertoires in COVID-19. Assay: immunoSEQ multiplex PCR; the TCRdb copy retains only in-frame clones and omits some. Of a few hundred thousand clones detected, around 88% appear once; the ten largest clones hold approximately 1.2%. Sample: PBMCs or T cells enriched from blood (not recorded which). These TCRs come from a middle-aged woman with acute COVID-19. Both conserved end residues are part of each CDR3. Each record gives: CDR3 DNA, CDR3 protein, clone size, V gene, J gene, D gene. The D gene is left open where the match is weak. The size of a clone is reported for some rows only, either as once, few or many, or as a class for expanded clones.

DNA: TGTGCCAGCAGTTATAGCGGGAATGAGCAGTTCTTC
CDR3: CASSYSGNEQFF
size: once
V: TRBV12-3/TRBV12-4
J: TRBJ2-1
D: TRBD2

DNA: TGTGCCAGCACTACAACAGGGGACTACACTGAAGCTTTCTTT
CDR3: CASTTTGDYTEAFF
size: .
V: TRBV28
J: TRBJ1-1
D: TRBD1

DNA: TGCGCCAGCAGCCAAGATCGGCAGGGGTGGTATGGCTACACCTTC
CDR3: CASSQDRQGWYGYTF
size: .
V: TRBV4-3
J: TRBJ1-2
D: .

DNA: TGCGCCAGCAGCTCCGGGACACTGGTAGGCACAGATACGCAGTATTTT
CDR3: CASSSGTLVGTDTQYF
size: .
V: TRBV5-1
J: TRBJ2-3
D: .

DNA: TGTGCCAGCAGCCCTGGGACAGCCTCAATGAACACTGAAGCTTTCTTT
CDR3: CASSPGTASMNTEAFF
size: .
V: TRBV5-4
J: TRBJ1-1
D: TRBD1

DNA: TGTGCCACCAGTGTCCAAGACACCAGCTCCTACAATGAGCAGTTCTTC
CDR3: CATSVQDTSSYNEQFF
size: .
V: TRBV24-1
J: TRBJ2-1
D: .

DNA: TGTGCCAGCAGCCCCCGGGTGACTAGCGGAAGTCTCAATGAGCAGTTCTTC
CDR3: CASSPRVTSGSLNEQFF
size: once
V: TRBV7-2
J: TRBJ2-1
D: TRBD2

DNA: TGCAGCGTCCCGACGGCGGTCTATGGCTACACCTTC
CDR3: CSVPTAVYGYTF
size: .
V: TRBV29-1
J: TRBJ1-2
D: .

DNA: TGTGCCAGCAGCACCCCGGGAGGGCCGGGCAATGAGCAGTTCTTC
CDR3: CASSTPGGPGNEQFF
size: once
V: TRBV7-8
J: TRBJ2-1
D: TRBD2

DNA: TGTGCCAGCAGTTCGGGACTAGCGGTCTACGAGCAGTACTTC
CDR3: CASSSGLAVYEQYF
size: .
V: TRBV28
J: TRBJ2-7
D: TRBD2

DNA: TGTGCCAGCCTTAGGGAGGGGAGCTCCTACGAGCAGTACTTC
CDR3: CASLREGSSYEQYF
size: few
V: TRBV28
J: TRBJ2-7
D: TRBD2

DNA: TGTGCCAGCAGTTTATACGGGAACGACGGCTATGGCTACACCTTC
CDR3: CASSLYGNDGYGYTF
size: .
V: TRBV28
J: TRBJ1-2
D: .

DNA: TGTGCCAGCAGCTTAGACAGCCACAATCAGCCCCAGCATTTT
CDR3: CASSLDSHNQPQHF
size: .
V: TRBV7-2
J: TRBJ1-5
D: .

DNA: TGTGCCAGCAGCCCCTCCCGGGGGACCTGGACGCAGTACTTC
CDR3: CASSPSRGTWTQYF
size: .
V: TRBV3-1/TRBV3-2
J: TRBJ2-7
D: .

DNA: TGCGCCAGCAGCCCTCGGACAGCTTCCACAGATACGCAGTATTTT
CDR3: CASSPRTASTDTQYF
size: .
V: TRBV5-1
J: TRBJ2-3
D: .

DNA: TGTGCCAGCAGTGTATTTACCGTGGGACAGGGGTCACGGCAGTACTTC
CDR3: CASSVFTVGQGSRQYF
size: .
V: TRBV25-1
J: TRBJ2-7
D: TRBD1

DNA: TGTGCCAGCAGTTTTCAGGGACTGACGCAGTATTTT
CDR3: CASSFQGLTQYF
size: .
V: TRBV27
J: TRBJ2-3
D: .

DNA: TGTGCCATCAGACCCGGGACAGGGGGCTTAGGAACTGAAGCTTTCTTT
CDR3: CAIRPGTGGLGTEAFF
size: .
V: TRBV10-3
J: TRBJ1-1
D: TRBD1

DNA: TGTGCCACCAGTGACTGGACAGGGCCCGACGGGGAGCTGTTTTTT
CDR3: CATSDWTGPDGELFF
size: once
V: TRBV24-1
J: TRBJ2-2
D: TRBD1

DNA: TGTGCCAGCAGTACGATCGGGGTCAATCAGCCCCAGCATTTT
CDR3: CASSTIGVNQPQHF
size: .
V: TRBV28
J: TRBJ1-5
D: .

DNA: TGTGCTAGCAGCTACGGGACTAGCGCATACAATGAGCAGTTCTTC
CDR3: CASSYGTSAYNEQFF
size: .
V: TRBV7-7
J: TRBJ2-1
D: TRBD2

DNA: TGTGCCAGCAGCCAACAGACGGGGAGGGACACTGAAGCTTTCTTT
CDR3: CASSQQTGRDTEAFF
size: .
V: TRBV11-3
J: TRBJ1-1
D: .

DNA: TGTGCCAGCACCGAGGGACTGATGAACACTGAAGCTTTCTTT
CDR3: CASTEGLMNTEAFF
size: .
V: TRBV3-1/TRBV3-2
J: TRBJ1-1
D: .

DNA: TGTGCCAGCAGCTTGGCCGGGACTAGTTTTTCCAATGAGCAGTTCTTC
CDR3: CASSLAGTSFSNEQFF
size: .
V: TRBV5-5
J: TRBJ2-1
D: TRBD2

DNA: TGCGCCAGCAGCGCAGGGACTAGCGGTACCTACGAGCAGTACTTC
CDR3: CASSAGTSGTYEQYF
size: .
V: TRBV5-1
J: TRBJ2-7
D: TRBD2

DNA: TGTGCCAGCAGCTTGGGGGGACAGGGGGCGGTGAACACTGAAGCTTTCTTT
CDR3: CASSLGGQGAVNTEAFF
size: .
V: TRBV5-4
J: TRBJ1-1
D: TRBD1

DNA: TGTGCCTCAGGGAGGAGAGGTTCACCCCTCCACTTT
CDR3: CASGRRGSPLHF
size: .
V: TRBV30
J: TRBJ1-6
D: .

DNA: TGTGCCAGCAGTGAACCTGGGACAGGGGGCCTCTTAGCTTATGGCTACACCTTC
CDR3: CASSEPGTGGLLAYGYTF
size: .
V: TRBV6-1
J: TRBJ1-2
D: TRBD1

DNA: TGCGCCAGCACCACGGACAGGGGCCAAGAGACCCAGTACTTC
CDR3: CASTTDRGQETQYF
size: .
V: TRBV10-2
J: TRBJ2-5
D: TRBD1

DNA: TGTGCGACATCCTCGGGGGTAGCGGGTGTCGATGAGCAGTTCTTC
CDR3: CATSSGVAGVDEQFF
size: .
V: TRBV10-3
J: TRBJ2-1
D: TRBD2

DNA: TGTGCCAGCAGACTTGCGTTGGACGGTCTTTGGGGCCTTCACTATGGCTACACCTTC
CDR3: CASRLALDGLWGLHYGYTF
size: .
V: TRBV28
J: TRBJ1-2
D: .

DNA: TGTGCCAGCAGCTCCGGCGCAGGGCCTGGGGCCAACGTCCTGACTTTC
CDR3: CASSSGAGPGANVLTF
size: .
V: TRBV7-9
J: TRBJ2-6
D: .

DNA: TGTGCCAGCAGCCTACATCCCACAGGGGTTGGAAACACCATATATTTT
CDR3: CASSLHPTGVGNTIYF
size: .
V: TRBV3-1/TRBV3-2
J: TRBJ1-3
D: TRBD1

DNA: TGTGCCAGCAGTTACGGGGACAACTCGTACTATGGCTACACCTTC
CDR3: CASSYGDNSYYGYTF
size: .
V: TRBV6-5
J: TRBJ1-2
D: .

DNA: TGTGCCAGCAGCTTAGTCCTGACCGGCGGAAAACTGTTTTTT
CDR3: CASSLVLTGGKLFF
size: .
V: TRBV7-2
J: TRBJ1-4
D: .

DNA: TGTGCCAGCAGCCAAGTCAAGAGGGAGCAGTTCTTC
CDR3: CASSQVKREQFF
size: .
V: TRBV14
J: TRBJ2-1
D: .

DNA: TGTGCCAGCAGTGATAAAGGGGGTGAGACACCCCTCCACTTT
CDR3: CASSDKGGETPLHF
size: .
V: TRBV6-1
J: TRBJ1-6
D: .

DNA: TGTGCCAGTAGTATCGAAGCCGGGACAGCAAACTATGGCTACACCTTC
CDR3: CASSIEAGTANYGYTF
size: few
V: TRBV19
J: TRBJ1-2
D: TRBD1

DNA: TGCGCCAGCACCCGGACAGGGAGGAACACTGAAGCTTTCTTT
CDR3: CASTRTGRNTEAFF
size: .
V: TRBV5-1
J: TRBJ1-1
D: TRBD1

DNA: TGCGCCAGCAGCTTGGCCGGTCTAAACAGATTTATCCCAGATACGCAGTATTTT
CDR3: CASSLAGLNRFIPDTQYF
size: .
V: TRBV5-1
J: TRBJ2-3
D: .

DNA: TGTGCCATCAGTAGGGGACTCCCCCCAGGGTCCTACAATGAGCAGTTCTTC
CDR3: CAISRGLPPGSYNEQFF
size: .
V: TRBV10-3
J: TRBJ2-1
D: .

DNA: TGTGCCAGCAGCCTACTAGCGGGAGTAACAGATACGCAGTATTTT
CDR3: CASSLLAGVTDTQYF
size: .
V: TRBV11-3
J: TRBJ2-3
D: TRBD2

DNA: TGTGCCAGCAGCGATACAGGGCCCGGGGCAGAGCAGTTCTTC
CDR3: CASSDTGPGAEQFF
size: few
V: TRBV11-3
J: TRBJ2-1
D: .

DNA: TGCGCCAGCAGCCAGACGGGACAGGTCCAAGAGACCCAGTACTTC
CDR3: CASSQTGQVQETQYF
size: few
V: TRBV4-1
J: TRBJ2-5
D: TRBD1

DNA: TGCGCCAGCAGCCAAGGGCACACAGATACGCAGTATTTT
CDR3: CASSQGHTDTQYF
size: .
V: TRBV4-3
J: TRBJ2-3
D: .

DNA: TGTGCCAGCAGCCAAAACAGGGAAAACATTCAGTACTTC
CDR3: CASSQNRENIQYF
size: .
V: TRBV3-1/TRBV3-2
J: TRBJ2-4
D: .

DNA: TGTGCCAGCTCACCACCGTTCCAGGGGGGTGAGCAGTTCTTC
CDR3: CASSPPFQGGEQFF
size: .
V: TRBV18
J: TRBJ2-1
D: .

DNA: TGTGCCTGGATAATCAAGGGGACTCAGCATGATGAGCAGTTCTTC
CDR3: CAWIIKGTQHDEQFF
size: .
V: TRBV30
J: TRBJ2-1
D: .